A single sample is the source of the 14 T cell receptor beta chains below, sequenced in a study of cytomegalovirus exposure and HLA in healthy donors. This PCR relied on a set of 60 Vbeta primers and 13 Jbeta primers. Clones were read by immunoSEQ multiplex PCR, and TCRdb kept only the in-frame ones, dropping some. Altogether roughly 190,000 clones are present, around 81% being singletons, with the ten largest covering 2% to 2.5%. Material: PBMCs. These receptors were taken from a woman in her 30s in good health and CMV-seropositive.

The gene calls are TRBV7-2 and TRBJ1-1, with D maybe TRBD1 (5 bases). Trimming shortened V by 1 base and J by 3 bases, and 12 bases separated the two germline ends. The germline V gene encodes CDR1 SGHTA and CDR2 FQGNSA. This CDR3 has 15 amino acids. CDR3 region: CASSLEAGSYTEAFF. Written as DNA, the CDR3 is TGTGCCAGCAGCTTAGAGGCAGGGTCATACACTGAAGCTTTCTTT.

This chain links TRBV7-2 with TRBJ2-3; D gene unclear. The length of the CDR3 is 13 residues. Trimming stripped 3 bases from V and 7 bases from J, with 11 bases between. CDR1 is SGHTA, CDR2 FQGNSA, per germline. CDR3 sequence: CASSFPEANTQYF. The CDR3 nucleotides are TGTGCCAGCAGCTTCCCAGAGGCGAATACGCAGTATTTT.

This clone was seen more than once but under ten times. The chain employs TRBV5-6 and TRBJ2-7, with 8 bases matching TRBD2. Germline values: CDR1 SGHDT, CDR2 YYEEEE. The CDR3 contains 13 residues. V lost 0 bases to trimming and J lost 7 bases; unmatched junction nucleotides: 3. This chain's CDR3 is CASSLGLAPEQYF. In DNA, the CDR3 is TGTGCCAGCAGCTTGGGACTAGCGCCGGAGCAGTACTTC.

This chain links TRBV10-2 with TRBJ1-4; maybe TRBD1 (6 bases). The V end was cut by 2 bases, the J end by 11 bases, with 18 bases between. The CDR3 sequence is 15 residues long. Germline CDR1 and CDR2: WSHSY and SAAADI. Here the CDR3 DNA reads TGCGCCAGCAGTGAGGAAGGGGCGGGGGCCGGGAAACTGTTTTTT. It is translated as CASSEEGAGAGKLFF.

The gene calls are TRBV5-1 and TRBJ1-1; 8 nucleotides line up with TRBD1. Trimming took 2 bases from V and 2 from J; bases not matched to a gene: 8. CDR3 size: 16 residues. Germline values: CDR1 SGHRS, CDR2 YFSETQ. The CDR3 coding sequence is TGCGCCAGCAGCTTCAGCCAGGGGGCCCCTAACACTGAAGCTTTCTTT. This codes for CASSFSQGAPNTEAFF.

The genes are TRBV5-6 and TRBJ1-1; 10 nucleotides align to TRBD1. Germline lookup yields CDR1 SGHDT and CDR2 YYEEEE. Unmatched junction bases numbered 7, after V lost 3 bases and J lost 5 bases. The length of the CDR3 is 15 residues. The DNA for the CDR3 is TGTGCCAGCAGCTGGGGGGACAGGGGAGATACTGAAGCTTTCTTT. This codes for CASSWGDRGDTEAFF.

This clone was observed a few times. The chain carries TRBV19 and TRBJ2-7, with D perhaps matching TRBD2 (6 bases). V lost 6 bases to trimming and J lost 0 bases, with 15 bases between them. Germline V gene sequence: CDR1 LNHDA, CDR2 SQIVND (reference sequence). The CDR3 length is 15 residues. The DNA of the CDR3 is TGTGCCAGTAGCCTAGGGAGGACTCTCTCCTACGAGCAGTACTTC. Residues: CASSLGRTLSYEQYF.

This chain links TRBV15 with TRBJ1-4; D is undetermined. Germline CDR1 LNHNV, CDR2 YYDKDF (reference sequence). CDR3 length: 13 amino acids. With 1 base removed from V and 8 bases from J, the gap between germline ends came to 8 bases. The CDR3 loop reads CATSRGHGEKLFF. CDR3 coding DNA: TGTGCCACCAGCAGAGGACACGGAGAAAAACTGTTTTTT.

This clone was counted between two and nine times. The chain carries TRBV6-5 and TRBJ2-4; D perhaps matches TRBD2 (6 bases). Trimming stripped 0 bases from V and 0 bases from J, with 6 bases between. The CDR3 has 15 amino acids. CDR1 and CDR2 (germline): MNHEY, SVGAGI. The CDR3 region has the DNA TGTGCCAGCAGTTACTCGGGACTAGCCAAAAACATTCAGTACTTC. This encodes CASSYSGLAKNIQYF.

This rearrangement joins TRBV7-6 to TRBJ2-3; a weak D match, TRBD1 (6 bases). Germline V gene sequence: CDR1 SGHVS, CDR2 FNYEAQ. The CDR3 has 19 residues. With 2 bases removed from V and 3 bases from J, the gap between germline ends came to 24 bases. Here the CDR3 reads CASSLWGSGRTVPTDTQYF. In DNA, the CDR3 is TGTGCCAGCAGCTTATGGGGAAGCGGAAGGACAGTTCCTACAGATACGCAGTATTTT.

This clone was recorded many times. The rearrangement joins TRBV30 to TRBJ1-5; D is uncertain. The CDR3 spans 13 residues. Germline V gene sequence: CDR1 GTSNPN, CDR2 SVGIG (reference sequence). Trimming left V 0 bases short and J 3 bases short, with 6 bases between. The DNA of the CDR3 is TGTGCCTGGAGTGTCCAGGACAATCAGCCCCAGCATTTT. It codes for CAWSVQDNQPQHF. Combining the CDR3 with reference TRBV30 and TRBJ1-5 gives the whole variable domain SQTIHQWPATLVQPVGSPLSLECTVEGTSNPNLYWYRQAAGRGLQLLFYSVGIGQISSEVPQNLSASRPQDRQFILSSKKLLLSDSGFYLCAWSVQDNQPQHFGDGTRLSIL.

This sequence joins TRBV5-4 and TRBJ1-1; D remains unclear. This CDR3 comprises 13 residues. Germline lookup yields CDR1 SGHNT and CDR2 YYREEE (reference sequence). Trimming stripped 4 bases from V and 1 base from J, with 8 bases between. The CDR3 sequence is CASSAEANTEAFF. As DNA, the CDR3 is TGTGCCAGCAGCGCCGAGGCGAACACTGAAGCTTTCTTT. Full variable domain (outside the CDR3, taken from reference TRBV5-4 and TRBJ1-1): ETGVTQSPTHLIKTRGQQVTLRCSSQSGHNTVSWYQQALGQGPQFIFQYYREEENGRGNFPPRFSGLQFPNYSSELNVNALELDDSALYLCASSAEANTEAFFGQGTRLTVV.

The rearrangement joins TRBV28 to TRBJ1-1; 7 nucleotides match TRBD1. The trim removed 7 bases at V and 8 bases at J, leaving 19 bases unmatched. This CDR3 has 16 amino acids. Per the germline V gene, CDR1 is MDHEN and CDR2 is SYDVKM. CDR3 sequence (DNA): TGTGCCAGCAAGACCGCGGGACAGAGGAATCTTTTGGAAGCTTTCTTT. Its translation: CASKTAGQRNLLEAFF. The whole variable domain, remainder taken from reference TRBV28 and TRBJ1-1, is DVKVTQSSRYLVKRTGEKVFLECVQDMDHENMFWYRQDPGLGLRLIYFSYDVKMKEKGDIPEGYSVSREKKERFSLILESASTNQTSMYLCASKTAGQRNLLEAFFGQGTRLTVV.

The chain recombines TRBV19 with TRBJ1-4, with D possibly matching TRBD1 (6 bases). The germline V and J ends were trimmed by 5 bases and 8 bases, with 18 bases remaining between them. CDR1 LNHDA and CDR2 SQIVND come from the germline V gene (reference sequence). This CDR3 has 15 amino acids. This CDR3 reads CASSRFRGAEEKLFF. The CDR3 DNA follows: TGTGCCAGTAGTCGTTTTCGGGGGGCGGAGGAAAAACTGTTTTTT.